This T cell receptor (beta chain) was sequenced for a study of cytomegalovirus exposure and HLA in healthy donors (dated by TCRdb to the late 2010s). Regarding the complete study: According to an earlier analysis of several hundred of the donors, 150 million to 200 million T cells yielded 117 million unique TCR beta sequences and 276 Gb of sequence data. An early release that covered fewer than 800 HLA-typed donors contained around 330 gigabases of sequencing data and some 87 million unique TCR sequences. Among the roughly 370 genotyped donors, more than 70% belonged to the genetic ancestry cluster associated with self-reported Caucasian donors. The aim of the study was to test whether cataloging public T cell receptors could identify signatures of past pathogen exposure. The T cell repertoires of some 670 subjects were profiled by immunosequencing and related to cytomegalovirus serostatus. Along with the roughly 670-subject first cohort, a separate validation cohort of more than 90 different subjects was used. To predict cytomegalovirus infection status, the study combined high-throughput TCR immunosequencing, statistical association of individual TCRs with disease status, and machine learning. A later analysis re-examined previously published TCR beta repertoires from just over 650 donors and added high-resolution HLA genotyping to investigate patterns of TCR occurrence. Rather than drawing on any new phenotypic data, the later analysis identified candidate immune exposures from TCR beta sequences and the way those sequences occurred across donors. To decide whether each TCR beta V gene segment behaved as functional or pseudogenic, an earlier analysis of some 580 of the donors relied on high-throughput TCR beta sequencing. Donor age, sex, ethnicity and CMV serostatus were collected together with the repertoire data. Genome-wide SNP genotypes for about 55% of the 666 donors were used in a later genetic analysis, which treated that subset as a discovery cohort. All discovery cohort repertoires had been generated on a single sequencing platform. HLA typing included class I and class II loci at four-digit resolution. The number of donors typed differed by locus, with roughly 629-640 for A, B, C, DRB1 and DQB1, around 520 for DQA1, under 610 for DPA1, and over 400 for DPB1. Roughly five DR-DQ haplotypes were handled as single units for association and clustering because linkage in the cohort was strong. Across some 400 genotyped donors of the cohort, an average of roughly 230,000 unique TCR beta nucleotide sequences per donor were sequenced, and around 19% of those sequences were non-productive.

With respect to this clone: This clone's antigen is unknown. No base qualities exist here, and no much larger clone lies one base off it.

The cohort comprised fewer than 750 healthy bone marrow donors. Cohort members were all nominally healthy when sampled, although unrecorded immune exposures were likely present. The donor tested CMV seropositive and was one of the 289 seropositive cohort members. A peripheral blood sample was collected from each donor, and TCR beta sequencing was performed on peripheral blood mononuclear cells. Genomic DNA was extracted from the blood cell samples with the Qiagen DNeasy Blood Extraction Kit. Library preparation used the immunoSEQ multiplex PCR assay. For the multiplex PCR, a mixture combining 60 forward primers for TCR Vbeta segments and 13 reverse primers for TCR Jbeta segments was used. A multiplex PCR assay on genomic DNA amplified the CDR3 region of rearranged TCR beta genes. Amplified TCR beta libraries were sequenced as 87-base-pair reads on the Illumina HiSeq System. On the study's bioinformatics: A later analysis counted about 80 million unique TCR beta chains across the approximately 700 repertoires, and 9 million to 14 million of these chains were shared by at least two donors. A nearest-neighbor algorithm error-corrected the raw reads and collapsed the reads into unique sequences, merging closely related sequences to remove PCR and sequencing errors. CDR3 sequences were aligned to IMGT reference sequences to assign V, D and J gene segments. Each retained sequence needed at least a six-nucleotide match to both a V gene segment and a J gene segment. Rearrangements were classified as productive when the CDR3 lacked stop codons and remained in frame with V and J, and all other rearrangements were classified as non-productive. Following IMGT convention, CDR3 was defined as the stretch from the second conserved V-encoded cysteine to the conserved J-encoded phenylalanine. The earlier analysis of fewer than 750 of the donors excluded sequences that lacked an unambiguous match to a single V gene segment. An earlier analysis of 450 to 650 of the donors called V segments functional above 56.7% productive rearrangements and segregating when the between-donor standard deviation exceeded 5%. A statistical classification framework was developed to diagnose cytomegalovirus status using the catalog of TCR beta chain sequences. In a later analysis, V and J genes were assigned by comparing TCR nucleotide sequences against IMGT/GENE-DB human TR gene sequences. The TCRdist pipeline was used in a later analysis to assign CDR3 sequences and most-parsimonious VDJ recombination scenarios. In a later analysis, each TCR beta chain was defined by its CDR3 amino acid sequence together with its V-gene family, and reads without a unique V-gene family were excluded. A later analysis removed 500 to 600 highly shared, low-generation-probability nucleotide sequences to deal with suspected cross-contamination and a sequencing artifact. For each public chain, a later analysis derived a clonal expansion index from normalized ranks of inferred template counts within each repertoire. A later analysis computed generation probabilities with a VDJ recombination model fitted to out-of-frame rearrangements, and checked the results against IGoR. A later analysis scored TCR-TCR, TCR-HLA and TCR-CMV co-occurrence with hypergeometric tests, applying a repertoire-size bias correction to TCR pairs. To estimate false discovery rates, a later analysis permuted the HLA or CMV assignments 20 times. In a later analysis, co-occurring TCRs were grouped using DBSCAN, and TCRdist sequence similarity was added for clustering within HLA-allele-positive subsets. Repertoires with fewer than 30,000 or more than 120,000 public chains, plus five repertoires with anomalous nucleotide sharing, were excluded from co-occurrence clustering. TCRdb stores this immuneACCESS table with in-frame sequences only. Part of the clones is absent; in the studies checked, under half of the shortfall reflects unresolved V genes, and no reason is known for the rest. That table gives V, J and clone size, and the DNA gave D and trimming. This sample lists 53,000 or so clones; about four fifths were detected once. Together, the top ten hold approximately 6.3% of the sample.

The investigation overall reported the following: Immune exposure information for the cohort was limited to CMV serostatus. According to a later analysis, parvovirus B19, influenza, CMV and Epstein-Barr virus appeared linked to several top co-occurrence clusters. In vitro tests confirmed that a few of the cytomegalovirus-associated TCR beta chains recognize cytomegalovirus antigens. Assigning TCR associations to individual alleles was difficult when HLA alleles, especially DR and DQ, strongly co-occurred. Linkage disequilibrium might explain the correlated functional status among segregating V segments, but an unknown experimental factor could not be ruled out. According to a later genetic analysis, donors in an Asian-associated ancestry cluster had fewer N-insertions in productive TCRs than the roughly 670-donor mean. Across donors, most TCR sequences were observed very rarely, whereas some public TCRs were present in many individuals. The authors suggested that the approach could potentially be generalized to other disease states and immunological phenotypes. At a false discovery rate of 0.05, a later analysis linked under 20,000 TCR beta sequences to specific HLA alleles. A further reported finding was that TCR beta sequences accurately predicted the HLA-A and HLA-B alleles for most subjects in the first cohort. V-gene and J-gene trimming of TCR beta chains was associated with a missense DCLRE1C variant in a later genetic analysis, and the association was replicated in an independent cohort. The earlier analysis of some 560 of the donors excluded about 16 rarely observed V segments, including chromosome 9 orphons, because counts were too low. In the study, around 160 TCR beta chains were listed as associated with cytomegalovirus. Only TCR beta chains were sequenced in this cohort, and the absence of alpha or paired-chain data limited detectable features. Sequencing depth was assumed to be roughly uniform across donors in the presence/absence analyses, though that assumption may not hold. In a later analysis, the rate of TCR association differed among HLA loci, with DRB1 alleles having the most associated TCRs and HLA-C alleles having the fewest. In an earlier analysis of 587 of the donors, most TCR beta V segments were observed in productive rearrangements about 90% or about 30% of the time, broadly matching IMGT annotations. Some IMGT-functional V segments, including TRBV6-2 and TRBV6-3, could not be distinguished by the 87-base-pair reads and were therefore excluded. In a later analysis, HLA-associated TCR beta chains showed more clonal expansion and lower generation probabilities than non-associated chains that were equally common. Because HLA typing was unavailable for some donors at each locus, only the typed subset was used in association tests. In both the original and validation cohorts, the classifier was reported to diagnose cytomegalovirus status with high specificity and sensitivity. In a later analysis, most CMV-associated TCR beta chains were found to appear HLA-restricted, with HLA associations seemingly driven largely by CMV exposure. A group of highly shared sequence variants was considered likely to be a technical artifact of the sequencing pipeline.

The junction carries 11 bases between V and J, which are trimmed by 0 bases and 3 bases respectively. From its cysteine to its phenylalanine, the CDR3 spans 15 amino acids. Left in the record is the CDR3 DNA by itself, 45 bases read in frame from the first base. As encoded in the germline V gene (reference sequence), CDR1 is MNHEY while CDR2 is SMNVEV. This receptor was taken from a man aged 25 to 40 in good health and CMV-seropositive. The chain joins TRBV27 to TRBJ1-2; a tentative D call is TRBD1 (5 bases match). The sequencing input was PBMCs. The nucleotide sequence reads as follows: TGTGCCAGCAGTTTATCTGCGGGGCGCGACTATGGCTACACCTTC. It is translated as CASSLSAGRDYGYTF.